The 26 T cell receptor beta chains below were found in one sample sequenced in a study of cytomegalovirus exposure and HLA in healthy donors. In the PCR, 60 Vbeta and 13 Jbeta primers were used. This table comes from immunoSEQ multiplex PCR, and its TCRdb copy is limited to in-frame clones, with some not included. The sample lists 100,000 or so clones, 75% to 85% seen once, with 1.2% in the top ten. The specimen sequenced was PBMCs. Receptors were obtained from a woman aged 18-35 years in good health and CMV-seronegative.

Note on this clone: A read error may produce the germline difference seen at one junction end. The chain has TRBV18 and TRBJ1-1; D not resolved. Germline lookup yields CDR1 KGHSH and CDR2 LQKENI. The CDR3 has 14 residues. The CDR3 is CASSPRLENTEAFF. In DNA, the CDR3 is TGTGCCAGCTCACCACGGTTGGAGAACACTGAAGCTTTCTTC.

The rearrangement links TRBV4-2 to TRBJ2-6; a possible D gene is TRBD1 (5 bases). The CDR3 is 16 residues long. CDR1 and CDR2 from the germline V gene are LGHNA and YNFKEQ. Trimming took 4 bases from V and 2 from J, leaving 12 bases between them. Here the CDR3 reads CASSRELGPGANVLTF. The CDR3 bases are TGTGCCAGCAGCCGAGAGCTGGGGCCTGGGGCCAACGTCCTGACTTTC.

V and J are TRBV6-4 and TRBJ2-3; maybe TRBD2 (5 bases). The V end lost 3 bases, the J end lost 4 bases, and 14 bases lay between the germline ends. Germline V CDR1 and CDR2: MRHNA, SNTAGT. This CDR3 has 15 residues. CDR3 nucleotide sequence: TGTGCCAGCAGTGAGGTTGGCGTCGGGGCAGATACGCAGTATTTT. Amino acid sequence: CASSEVGVGADTQYF.

Here the CDR3 reads CASSPPGQGGGYTF. CDR3 coding DNA: TGTGCCAGCAGTCCCCCCGGACAGGGGGGAGGCTACACCTTC. The chain has TRBV28 and TRBJ1-2, with 10 bases matching TRBD1. Trimming cost V 5 bases and J 8 bases; bases outside gene matches: 8. Germline CDR1 and CDR2: MDHEN and SYDVKM. The CDR3 length is 14 residues.

The gene calls are TRBV4-1 and TRBJ2-1; no definite D call. CDR3 length equals 14 residues. With 0 bases removed from V and 6 bases from J, the gap between germline ends came to 9 bases. CDR1 and CDR2 from the germline V gene are MGHRA and YSYEKL. The CDR3 protein is CASSQDAGPNEQFF. In DNA, the CDR3 is TGCGCCAGCAGCCAAGACGCAGGCCCCAATGAGCAGTTCTTC.

J is TRBJ2-5 and V is TRBV7-3; the D gene is possibly TRBD1 (6 bases). The CDR3 extends over 14 amino acids. The germline V gene encodes CDR1 SGHTA and CDR2 FQGTGA. Trimming stripped 5 bases from V and 0 bases from J, with 10 bases between. CDR3 region: CASSPQGYQETQYF. The CDR3 bases are TGTGCCAGCAGCCCGCAGGGGTACCAAGAGACCCAGTACTTC. The full variable domain, in which reference TRBV7-3 and TRBJ2-5 provide the parts outside the CDR3, is GAGVSQTPSNKVTEKGKYVELRCDPISGHTALYWYRQSLGQGPEFLIYFQGTGAADDSGLPNDRFFAVRPEGSVSTLKIQRTERGDSAVYLCASSPQGYQETQYFGPGTRLLVL.

This clone was found a few times. DNA for the CDR3: TGTGCCAGCGCCTGGGACAGGGGCTACGAGCAGTACTTC. Translating it yields CASAWDRGYEQYF. The V call is TRBV7-9, the J call TRBJ2-5; TRBD1 aligns across 10 bases. The DNA end is more similar to TRBJ2-7, so the J call may be wrong. This CDR3 comprises 13 residues. Germline-derived CDR1 and CDR2 are SEHNR and FQNEAQ (reference sequence).

The chain is built from TRBV6-4 and TRBJ2-1; 12 bases line up with TRBD2. The CDR3 has 17 amino acids. V was clipped by 4 bases and J by 8 bases; unmatched bases: 12. From germline, CDR1 is MRHNA and CDR2 SNTAGT. CDR3 DNA: TGTGCCAGCAGTGTAACTAGCGGGGGGTCCGGGGGCCATGAGCAGTTCTTC. Its translation is CASSVTSGGSGGHEQFF.

The V and J genes are TRBV7-3 and TRBJ2-1; the match to TRBD2 covers 13 bases. Germline V gene sequence: CDR1 SGHTA, CDR2 FQGTGA. V lost 5 bases, J lost 4 bases, and 2 bases stayed unmatched. This CDR3 has 15 amino acids. This CDR3 is CASSQLAGGYNEQFF. The CDR3 nucleotides read TGTGCCAGCAGCCAACTAGCGGGAGGGTACAATGAGCAGTTCTTC.

V gene TRBV19 combines with J gene TRBJ1-6; 8 nucleotides match TRBD1. This CDR3 comprises 14 residues. Trimming took 6 bases from V and 9 from J; bases not matched to a gene: 7. Germline V gene lookup returns CDR1 LNHDA and CDR2 SQIVND (reference sequence). The CDR3 DNA reads TGTGCCAGTAGGAGCGACAGGGGTTTTTCACCCCTCCACTTT. It codes for CASRSDRGFSPLHF. Full variable domain (outside the CDR3, taken from reference TRBV19 and TRBJ1-6): DGGITQSPKYLFRKEGQNVTLSCEQNLNHDAMYWYRQDPGQGLRLIYYSQIVNDFQKGDIAEGYSVSREKKESFPLTVTSAQKNPTAFYLCASRSDRGFSPLHFGNGTRLTVT.

This clone appeared once. This chain connects TRBV29-1 to TRBJ1-2, with D possibly being TRBD1 (6 bases). Germline values: CDR1 SQVTM, CDR2 ANQGSEA. V lost 5 bases and J 0 bases, leaving 13 bases between the germline ends. The CDR3 length is 14 residues. CDR3 in amino acids: CSVLWEGANYGYTF. CDR3 DNA: TGCAGCGTTCTATGGGAGGGGGCTAACTATGGCTACACCTTC.

The chain is built from TRBV18 and TRBJ2-5; 7 bases agree with TRBD2. Germline V gene lookup returns CDR1 KGHSH and CDR2 LQKENI. This CDR3 spans 16 amino acids. The ends lost 4 bases at V and 1 base at J; junction bases unmatched: 9. DNA for the CDR3: TGTGCCAGCTCACGTCCAGGGAGGGCCACCCAAGAGACCCAGTACTTC. Encoded protein: CASSRPGRATQETQYF.

This clone has only one observation. CDR3 protein: CAWSVRQGPGDEQYF. CDR3 in DNA: TGTGCCTGGAGTGTACGACAGGGGCCTGGGGACGAGCAGTACTTC. V is TRBV30 and J is TRBJ2-7; 8 bases match TRBD1. The germline V gene has CDR1 GTSNPN and CDR2 SVGIG (reference sequence). The junction had 9 bases not matched to a gene; V was cut back by 0 bases and J by 5 bases. The length of the CDR3 is 15 residues.

In DNA form, the CDR3 reads TGTGCCAGCAGCTTAGCTTTTAGACAGGTAACTGAAGCTTTCTTT. Translation gives CASSLAFRQVTEAFF. The V call is TRBV7-2, the J call TRBJ1-1; a weak D match, TRBD1 (6 bases). The germline V gene encodes CDR1 SGHTA and CDR2 FQGNSA. This CDR3 has 15 amino acids. V gave up 0 bases and J gave up 5 bases, with 13 bases separating them.

For the CDR3, the DNA is TGTGCCATCAGGAGGGCTAGCGGGACCTACGAGCAGTACTTC. Residues: CAIRRASGTYEQYF. V is TRBV10-3 and J is TRBJ2-7, with 9 bases aligning to TRBD2. The CDR3 extends over 14 amino acids. Germline CDR1 ENHRY, CDR2 SYGVKD. J was trimmed by 2 bases and V by 6 bases; bases with no gene match: 5.

J is TRBJ1-6 and V is TRBV19, with 8 nucleotides matching TRBD1. The CDR3 has 14 residues. With 3 bases clipped from V and 10 bases from J, the junction kept 5 bases outside the gene matches. Looked up from germline, CDR1 is LNHDA and CDR2 is SQIVND (reference sequence). Written as DNA, the CDR3 is TGTGCCAGTAGTATTGGACAGGGATACTCACCCCTCCACTTT. Its protein product is CASSIGQGYSPLHF.

As concerns this clone: Mismatch with germline at one junction end may stem from a read error. V gene TRBV30 combines with J gene TRBJ1-4; D possibly corresponds to TRBD1 (5 bases). Germline CDR1 is GTSNPN and CDR2 is SVGIG (reference sequence). The CDR3 covers 12 residues. The CDR3, as DNA: TGTGCCAGAACCGGGACCGGGAGAAAAACTGTTTTT. It specifies CARTGTGRKTVF.

This sequence joins TRBV5-1 and TRBJ2-5; TRBD2 matches at 9 bases. The end of the DNA fits TRBJ2-7 better, so the J call may be wrong. The CDR3 extends over 18 amino acids. In germline, CDR1 is SGHRS, CDR2 YFSETQ. The CDR3 reads CASSLGVVSGGSSYEQYF. CDR3 sequence (DNA): TGCGCCAGCAGCTTGGGAGTAGTGAGCGGGGGGAGCTCCTACGAGCAGTACTTC.

The chain couples TRBV28 to TRBJ2-3; 7 bases map to TRBD1. Looked up from germline, CDR1 is MDHEN and CDR2 is SYDVKM. The trim removed 7 bases at V and 2 bases at J, leaving 9 bases unmatched. CDR3 length equals 15 residues. Written as DNA, the CDR3 is TGTGCCAGCACCAGGGGACAGTACATCACAGATACGCAGTATTTT. Translated, it gives CASTRGQYITDTQYF.

The chain uses TRBV29-1 and TRBJ2-3, with D perhaps matching TRBD1 (6 bases). Germline assignment: CDR1 SQVTM and CDR2 ANQGSEA. V gave up 5 bases and J gave up 3 bases, with 9 bases separating them. The CDR3 extends over 12 amino acids. The CDR3 sequence is CSVRGGTDTQYF. CDR3 nucleotides: TGCAGCGTTCGAGGGGGAACAGATACGCAGTATTTT.

This rearrangement joins TRBV28 to TRBJ2-3; 9 positions match TRBD2. The V gene's germline CDR1 is MDHEN and CDR2 SYDVKM. There are 14 residues in the CDR3. J was trimmed by 2 bases and V by 5 bases; bases with no gene match: 2. The CDR3 spells CASSAGGHTDTQYF. The DNA of the CDR3 is TGTGCCAGCAGTGCGGGGGGGCACACAGATACGCAGTATTTT.

The chain employs TRBV19 and TRBJ2-5; D gene uncertain. Germline V gene data show CDR1 as LNHDA and CDR2 as SQIVND (reference sequence). Trimming took 4 bases from V and 2 from J, leaving 8 bases between them. The CDR3 has 13 residues. This chain's CDR3 is CASSRSLQETQYF. The CDR3, as DNA: TGTGCCAGTAGTAGGAGCTTACAAGAGACCCAGTACTTC.

This chain uses TRBV28 with TRBJ1-4, with a weak D call TRBD1 (5 bases). This CDR3 is 12 amino acids long. V was pared by 5 bases and J by 8 bases, with 9 bases between. Germline CDR1 reads MDHEN; CDR2 reads SYDVKM. CDR3 region: CASSTYREKLFF. DNA of the CDR3: TGTGCCAGCAGTACCTACAGGGAAAAACTGTTTTTT.

The rearrangement joins TRBV30 to TRBJ1-1, with TRBD1 as a possible D gene (5 bases). The CDR3 runs to 12 residues. V gave up 5 bases and J gave up 5 bases, with 12 bases separating them. Germline assignment: CDR1 GTSNPN and CDR2 SVGIG (reference sequence). The CDR3: CAWGGTPTEAFF. In nucleotides, the CDR3 is TGTGCCTGGGGAGGGACGCCGACTGAAGCTTTCTTT.

The chain carries TRBV30 and TRBJ2-3, with D perhaps matching TRBD1 (5 bases). V lost 2 bases and J 0 bases, leaving 9 bases between the germline ends. CDR1 GTSNPN and CDR2 SVGIG come from the germline V gene (reference sequence). The CDR3 sequence is 14 residues long. The CDR3 here is CAWSIGASTDTQYF. CDR3 DNA: TGTGCCTGGAGTATAGGGGCGAGCACAGATACGCAGTATTTT.

The DNA for the CDR3 is TGTGCCAGCAGCTTAAGATGGGGGGGGCCCACAGATACGCAGTATTTT. This codes for CASSLRWGGPTDTQYF. This sequence joins TRBV7-3 and TRBJ2-3; a possible D gene is TRBD2 (7 bases). Per the germline V gene, CDR1 is SGHTA and CDR2 is FQGTGA. This CDR3 is 16 amino acids long. V lost 1 base and J lost 2, with 13 bases in between.